A selection of T cell receptor beta chains follows, all from one sample in a study of T cells in localized non-small cell lung cancer. Only in-frame clones appear in the TCRdb table, and some are missing; sequencing was by immunoSEQ multiplex PCR. The repertoire consists of roughly 23,000 clones, with about 89% occurring once and the leading ten covering 13%. This sample comprised peripheral blood, obtained before any cancer treatment. These receptors were collected from an older male donor with stage I lung adenocarcinoma. CDR3s include the opening cysteine and the closing phenylalanine or tryptophan. The D gene is left open where the match is weak. Some rows have no size entry. The others give once, few or many, or a class for an expanded clone.

J gene | D gene | V gene | clone size | CDR3 DNA | CDR3 protein
TRBJ1-1 | NA | TRBV6-6 | NA | TGTGCCAGCGGGTTTAGGAACACTGAAGCTTTCTTT | CASGFRNTEAFF
TRBJ2-1 | TRBD2 | TRBV18 | few | TGTGCCAGCTCACTAGGGACTAGCGGCCGCAATGAGCAGTTCTTC | CASSLGTSGRNEQFF
TRBJ1-1 | NA | TRBV5-1 | NA | TGCGCCAGCAGCTTGGAGGTGCGGGAGAACACTGAAGCTTTCTTT | CASSLEVRENTEAFF
TRBJ2-7 | NA | TRBV7-2 | NA | TGTGCCAGCAGCTTAAAGGCAGCCTCCTACGAGCAGTACTTC | CASSLKAASYEQYF
TRBJ2-1 | TRBD2 | TRBV2 | NA | TGTGCCAGCAGTGAACTAGCGGGAGTGTTTAATGAGCAGTTCTTC | CASSELAGVFNEQFF
TRBJ1-2 | TRBD1 | TRBV29-1 | NA | TGCAGCGCCCTCGAGACAGGGAAGGGCTACACCTTC | CSALETGKGYTF
TRBJ1-5 | TRBD1 | TRBV19 | once | TGTGCCAGTAGTTGGACAGGGGGCCAAAATCAGCCCCAGCATTTT | CASSWTGGQNQPQHF
TRBJ1-3 | NA | TRBV7-7 | NA | TGTGCCAGCAGCCCTGGGAGCAGCTCTGGAAACACCATATATTTT | CASSPGSSSGNTIYF
TRBJ2-4 | NA | TRBV5-6 | NA | TGTGCCAGCTCGGACGGGGGCAACATTCAGTACTTC | CASSDGGNIQYF
TRBJ1-1 | NA | TRBV25-1 | NA | TGTGCCAGCAGTGTAGGCGGCGGAGGGACTGAAGCTTTCTTT | CASSVGGGGTEAFF
TRBJ2-1 | TRBD2 | TRBV30 | once | TGTGCCCTAGGGGCTAGCGGGAGGGCGTCCTACAATGAGCAGTTCTTC | CALGASGRASYNEQFF
TRBJ1-6 | NA | TRBV30 | NA | TGTGCCTGGAGTGTTGAGGGAGTTTCACCCCTCCACTTT | CAWSVEGVSPLHF
TRBJ2-7 | NA | TRBV5-5 | NA | TGTGCCAGCAGCTTGTTGGAGGTGAGCTCCTACGAGCAGTACTTC | CASSLLEVSSYEQYF
TRBJ2-7 | TRBD1 | TRBV7-2 | NA | TGTGCCAGCAGCTCCACCGGACAGGCTCCTTCGTACTTC | CASSSTGQAPSYF
TRBJ1-1 | NA | TRBV29-1 | NA | TGCAGCGTTCAAATTGAGGGGGGGAAGCCGAACACTGAAGCTTTCTTT | CSVQIEGGKPNTEAFF
TRBJ1-5 | TRBD1 | TRBV28 | NA | TGTGCCAGCAGTTTAGGAAACAGGGGTAGCAATCAGCCCCAGCATTTT | CASSLGNRGSNQPQHF
TRBJ1-2 | NA | TRBV6-1 | NA | TGTGCCAGCAGTGAAGGGGTGACCAACTATGGCTACACCTTC | CASSEGVTNYGYTF
TRBJ2-7 | NA | TRBV2 | NA | TGTGCCAGCAGACCCCCGGACAAGGTATTCAACGAGCAGTACTTC | CASRPPDKVFNEQYF
TRBJ1-1 | TRBD1 | TRBV5-1 | NA | TGCGCCAGCAGCTTGGAAGCGGGACAGAGAGGAGCTTTCTTT | CASSLEAGQRGAFF
TRBJ2-7 | TRBD2 | TRBV5-6 | NA | TGTGCCAGCAGCTTTCTACTAGCGGGAGGGCACGAGCAGTACTTC | CASSFLLAGGHEQYF
TRBJ2-2 | TRBD1 | TRBV2 | NA | TGTGCCAGCAGGGGACAGGGGGCAAACACCGGGGAGCTGTTTTTT | CASRGQGANTGELFF
TRBJ2-1 | NA | TRBV27 | once | TGTGCCAGCAGTTTACGAGTTGGGGGAGGCTATTACAATGAGCAGTTCTTC | CASSLRVGGGYYNEQFF
TRBJ1-1 | NA | TRBV27 | NA | TGTGCCAGCAGTACGGACAGGAACACTGAAGCTTTCTTT | CASSTDRNTEAFF
TRBJ2-3 | TRBD2 | TRBV27 | NA | TGTGCCAGCAGTTCTCGACTAGCGGGAGTACGAGATACGCAGTATTTT | CASSSRLAGVRDTQYF
TRBJ2-1 | TRBD2 | TRBV29-1 | NA | TGCAGCGCCCGGGAGGCGGGAGAGCAGTTCTTC | CSAREAGEQFF
TRBJ2-5 | NA | TRBV28 | few | TGTGCCAGCAGTTTCTCAGAGACCCAGTACTTC | CASSFSETQYF
TRBJ1-1 | NA | TRBV5-6 | NA | TGTGCCAGCAGCCCCTCACCAAACACTGAAGCTTTCTTT | CASSPSPNTEAFF
TRBJ1-5 | NA | TRBV19 | NA | TGTGCCAGTAGCCGGGTTACCGGGAATCAGCCCCAGCATTTT | CASSRVTGNQPQHF
TRBJ2-7 | TRBD2 | TRBV6-5 | NA | TGTGCCTGTAGACTAGCGGGGTCCTACGAGCAGTACTTC | CACRLAGSYEQYF
TRBJ2-7 | TRBD1 | TRBV28 | NA | TGTGCCAGCGGAGACAGGGTACGGCAGTACTTC | CASGDRVRQYF
TRBJ2-2 | TRBD2 | TRBV9 | NA | TGTGCCAGCAGCGAACGGACTAGCGGGGGGTACCCCCCGGGCACCGGGGAGCTGTTTTTT | CASSERTSGGYPPGTGELFF
TRBJ1-2 | NA | TRBV6-6 | NA | TGTGCCAGCAGTTACCGGCAGACCTATGGCTACACCTTC | CASSYRQTYGYTF
TRBJ1-1 | NA | TRBV11-2 | NA | TGTGCCAGCAGCCTTATTCAGAGGGGGAAGGCTTTCTTT | CASSLIQRGKAFF
TRBJ1-1 | NA | TRBV2 | NA | TGTGCCAGCAGTGAAATGCGGACTGAAGCTTTCTTT | CASSEMRTEAFF
TRBJ1-1 | NA | TRBV6-5 | once | TGTGCCAGCAGTAATCAGGTTTCCCGTGAAGCTTTCTTT | CASSNQVSREAFF
TRBJ2-2 | NA | TRBV7-2 | NA | TGTGCCAGCAGCCCGCATTACCTGAACACCGGGGAGCTGTTTTTT | CASSPHYLNTGELFF
TRBJ1-1 | NA | TRBV7-9 | NA | TGTGCCAGCAGCTTCGAAGGGAACACTGAAGCTTTCTTT | CASSFEGNTEAFF
TRBJ1-2 | TRBD1 | TRBV4-3 | NA | TGCGCCAGCAGCCAAGAATTGACAGGGCAGGGCTACACCTTC | CASSQELTGQGYTF
TRBJ1-5 | TRBD1 | TRBV6-6 | NA | TGTGCCAGCAGCCGAACAGGGGCCTACCAGCCCCAGCATTTT | CASSRTGAYQPQHF
TRBJ2-3 | NA | TRBV18 | NA | TGTGCCAGCTCACCTCCGGATGGGGTCACAGATACGCAGTATTTT | CASSPPDGVTDTQYF
TRBJ2-7 | NA | TRBV28 | NA | TGTGCCAGCAGTCCATCTGCCACAGGGATATTCTACGAGCAGTACTTC | CASSPSATGIFYEQYF
TRBJ1-5 | NA | TRBV2 | NA | TGTGCCAGCAGTGAAACGTCAATTAATCAGCCCCAGCATTTT | CASSETSINQPQHF
TRBJ1-1 | NA | TRBV28 | once | TGTGCCAGCAGTTTAGGGGGTCGGGGCACTGAAGCTTTCTTT | CASSLGGRGTEAFF
TRBJ2-1 | TRBD2 | TRBV9 | NA | TGTGCCAGCAGCTTAGACGGGGGGATAAGTAATGAGCAGTTCTTC | CASSLDGGISNEQFF
TRBJ2-1 | NA | TRBV14 | NA | TGTGCCAGCAGCCAAGAGGGGAGGGGGGCGCTTGAGCAGTTCTTC | CASSQEGRGALEQFF
TRBJ1-1 | TRBD1 | TRBV5-1 | once | TGCGCCAGCAGCCCGGGACAGACGAACACTGAAGCTTTCTTT | CASSPGQTNTEAFF
TRBJ1-1 | NA | TRBV9 | NA | TGTGCCAGCAGCGCGACGACAGTGAACACTGAAGCTTTCTTT | CASSATTVNTEAFF
TRBJ1-4 | NA | TRBV30 | once | TGTGCCTGGTCATCTGGACCCTCAACTAATGAAAAACTGTTTTTT | CAWSSGPSTNEKLFF
TRBJ1-3 | NA | TRBV30 | NA | TGTGCCTGGAGTGTACGGGGTTCTGGAAACACCATATATTTT | CAWSVRGSGNTIYF
TRBJ2-7 | NA | TRBV2 | NA | TGTGCCAGCAGGGAGGGACATTTCTACGAGCAGTACTTC | CASREGHFYEQYF
TRBJ2-3 | NA | TRBV2 | NA | TGTGCCAGCAATAGTCAGGGTGCGGGCCGGGCAGATACGCAGTATTTT | CASNSQGAGRADTQYF
TRBJ2-1 | NA | TRBV19 | NA | TGTGCCAGTAGTCCGCGTGGGGGGCGATACAATGAGCAGTTCTTC | CASSPRGGRYNEQFF
TRBJ1-1 | NA | TRBV20-1 | NA | TGCAGTGCTTTATTGAACACTGAAGCTTTCTTT | CSALLNTEAFF